These 32 T cell receptor beta chains were sequenced from one sample in a study of T-cell reconstitution after alpha-beta-depleted transplantation in children. Preparation of the TCRbeta library used unique molecular identifiers. TCRdb re-analysed the PCR reads in MiXCR, keeping a single row per CDR3 protein. The table includes over 400,000 distinct CDR3 sequences, around 12% detected once. Sequenced here: PBMCs from the stem cell graft donor, sampled from the stem cell graft. The receptors originated from a human donor who donated a stem cell graft to a child with combined immunodeficiency.

This rearrangement joins TRBV10-3 to TRBJ1-1; D may be TRBD1 (6 bases). V was trimmed by 11 bases and J by 2 bases, leaving 15 bases between them. Germline V CDR1 and CDR2: ENHRY, SYGVKD. The CDR3 is 13 amino acids. CDR3 in amino acids: CALQRDINTEAFF. CDR3 DNA sequence: TGTGCCCTTCAGCGGGACATAAACACTGAAGCTTTCTTT.

The chain employs TRBV5-1 and TRBJ2-1; TRBD2 is a possible D gene (5 bases). Germline V lookup: CDR1 SGHRS, CDR2 YFSETQ. The CDR3 contains 14 residues. Trimming cost V 4 bases and J 1 base, with 9 bases left between them. CDR3: CASSLLESYNEQFF. CDR3 sequence (DNA): TGCGCCAGCAGCCTACTAGAGTCCTACAATGAGCAGTTCTTC.

This clonotype was detected only a few times. This chain links TRBV12-3 or TRBV12-4 with TRBJ2-5; 8 nucleotides agree with TRBD2. This CDR3 is built from 11 residues. After removal of 10 bases from V and 5 bases from J, the junction contained 3 bases not matched to a gene. The CDR3, as DNA: TGTGCCACGGGGGGGGTCGAGACCCAGTACTTC. It specifies CATGGVETQYF.

This clonotype has a handful of counts. The DNA for the CDR3 is TGTGCCAGCAGATCCCTGGGATCTGGCGCAGATACGCAGTATTTT. Translation: CASRSLGSGADTQYF. The chain has TRBV27 and TRBJ2-3; D gene unclear. The V end lost 6 bases, the J end lost 4 bases, and 17 bases lay between the germline ends. Germline lookup yields CDR1 MNHEY and CDR2 SMNVEV (reference sequence). The CDR3 runs to 15 residues.

The chain is built from TRBV7-9 and TRBJ1-1, with D perhaps TRBD1 (5 bases). CDR3 length: 15 residues. Germline V gene lookup returns CDR1 SEHNR and CDR2 FQNEAQ (reference sequence). V shed 5 bases and J shed 1 base, with 14 bases lying between them. As DNA, the CDR3 is TGTGCCAGCAGCCCGCGCGGAGGGGCGAACACTGAAGCTTTCTTT. It translates to CASSPRGGANTEAFF.

Details on this clonotype: At one of its ends the junction is not consistent with the germline gene, which may arise from a read error. The J gene is TRBJ2-1, the V gene TRBV20-1, with 11 bases lining up with TRBD2. The CDR3 is 16 amino acids. CDR1 and CDR2 from the germline V gene are DFQATT and SNEGSKA (reference sequence). This chain's CDR3 is CCARGTSGRSYNEQFF. In nucleotides, the CDR3 is TGCTGTGCTAGAGGGACTAGCGGACGCTCCTACAATGAGCAGTTCTTC.

A word on this clonotype: One junction end disagrees with the germline gene, perhaps due to a read error. The chain has TRBV7-9 and TRBJ2-2; D is perhaps TRBD2 (6 bases). CDR3 length: 15 residues. Germline V gives CDR1 SEHNR, CDR2 FQNEAQ (reference sequence). DNA of the CDR3: TGTGCCAGCGGCTTCTCGGGGACTAACACCGGGGAGCTGTTTTTT. It codes for CASGFSGTNTGELFF.

This clonotype was counted only a few times. The chain uses TRBV12-5 and TRBJ2-1; TRBD1 matches at 8 bases. The CDR3 runs 12 residues. Germline V lookup: CDR1 LGHNT, CDR2 FRNRAP. Losses at the gene ends were 6 bases for V and 9 bases for J; bases not matched to a gene: 4. The CDR3 bases are TGTGCTAGTGGCCCTGACAGGGGTGAGCAGTTCTTC. Encoded protein: CASGPDRGEQFF.

The gene calls are TRBV7-9 and TRBJ2-3, with TRBD2 matching 12 bases. This CDR3 has 15 residues. Germline CDR1 reads SEHNR; CDR2 reads FQNEAQ (reference sequence). The J segment lost 5 bases and the V segment lost 5 bases, leaving 5 bases of the junction unmatched. The CDR3 coding sequence is TGTGCCAGCAGCGAGGGACTAGCGGGCAGAGATACGCAGTATTTT. Its translation: CASSEGLAGRDTQYF.

CDR3 protein: CASSYTPRPETQYF. CDR3 coding DNA: TGTGCCAGCAGTTACACCCCCCGACCGGAGACCCAGTACTTC. The rearrangement links TRBV6-5 to TRBJ2-5; no clear D gene. The CDR3 spans 14 residues. In germline, CDR1 is MNHEY, CDR2 SVGAGI. Trimming stripped 2 bases from V and 5 bases from J, with 12 bases between.

This clonotype appeared many times. The genes are TRBV12-3 or TRBV12-4 and TRBJ2-1; D might be TRBD1 or TRBD2, each matching 5 bases. With 8 bases removed from V and 10 bases from J, the gap between germline ends came to 12 bases. The CDR3 runs to 11 residues. DNA for the CDR3: TGTGCCAGCGACGGCAGGGAGGAGCAGTTCTTC. Translation: CASDGREEQFF.

This clonotype was detected only a few times. The rearrangement joins TRBV9 to TRBJ1-3, with D perhaps TRBD1 (6 bases). Germline V gene lookup returns CDR1 SGDLS and CDR2 YYNGEE. The CDR3 totals 14 residues. Trimming removed 3 bases from V and 1 base from J, with 8 bases in between. The CDR3 reads CASSAGTSGNTIYF. CDR3 DNA sequence: TGTGCCAGCAGCGCAGGGACATCTGGAAACACCATATATTTT. Filled out from reference TRBV9 and TRBJ1-3, the complete variable domain reads DSGVTQTPKHLITATGQRVTLRCSPRSGDLSVYWYQQSLDQGLQFLIQYYNGEERAKGNILERFSAQQFPDLHSELNLSSLELGDSALYFCASSAGTSGNTIYFGEGSWLTVV.

This clonotype appeared a few times. The J gene is TRBJ2-5, the V gene TRBV20-1; 7 positions agree with TRBD2. This CDR3 has 16 amino acids. V trimming: 6 bases; J trimming: 2 bases; junction bases outside the gene matches: 15. CDR1 and CDR2 (germline): DFQATT, SNEGSKA (reference sequence). The CDR3 bases are TGCAGTGCGTGGGACTATGCGTCAAATGCTCAAGAGACCCAGTACTTC. Translating gives CSAWDYASNAQETQYF.

In its sample, this clonotype was seen a few times. The CDR3 nucleotides are TGCAGTGCTCAGGACAGGGGGTACACTGAAGCTTTCTTT. Translation gives CSAQDRGYTEAFF. This chain uses TRBV20-1 with TRBJ1-1; TRBD1 matches 10 bases. V gave up 5 bases and J gave up 3 bases; unmatched junction bases: 3. CDR1 is DFQATT, CDR2 SNEGSKA, per germline (reference sequence). The CDR3 loop spans 13 amino acids.

The rearrangement joins TRBV30 to TRBJ1-1; no clear D. The V end was cut by 3 bases, the J end by 6 bases, with 11 bases between. Germline CDR1 GTSNPN, CDR2 SVGIG (reference sequence). CDR3 length equals 12 residues. CDR3 bases: TGTGCCTGGAGCACTGGGTTGGCTGAAGCTTTCTTT. This translates into CAWSTGLAEAFF.

The genes are TRBV19 and TRBJ2-2; a possible D gene is TRBD2 (5 bases). CDR1 and CDR2 from the germline V gene are LNHDA and SQIVND (reference sequence). CDR3 length: 14 residues. The ends were cut back, 1 base at V and 4 bases at J, with 7 bases in the middle. CDR3 protein: CASSIVSGTGELFF. As DNA, the CDR3 is TGTGCCAGTAGTATAGTAAGCGGCACCGGGGAGCTGTTTTTT.

This chain connects TRBV3-1 to TRBJ2-2; 11 bases are a match to TRBD2. Unmatched junction bases numbered 13, after V lost 3 bases and J lost 7 bases. The CDR3 loop spans 18 amino acids. CDR1 is LGHDT and CDR2 is YNNKEL in the germline V gene (reference sequence). The CDR3 sequence: CASSQGTRLAGKRGELFF. The DNA of the CDR3 is TGTGCCAGCAGCCAGGGAACCCGACTAGCGGGAAAACGCGGGGAGCTGTTTTTT.

The CDR3 region is CASSLGKSGTLTEKLFF. CDR3 coding DNA: TGTGCCAGCAGCTTAGGGAAATCCGGGACCCTGACTGAAAAACTGTTTTTT. This rearrangement joins TRBV7-9 to TRBJ1-4; TRBD1 is a possible D gene (5 bases). CDR1 SEHNR and CDR2 FQNEAQ come from the germline V gene (reference sequence). Deletions cut 1 base from V and 7 bases from J, with 19 bases between. This CDR3 region has 17 residues.

Comment on this clonotype: A much larger clone is a single base away; this may be a read error. The chain is built from TRBV7-9 and TRBJ2-7, with D tentatively TRBD2 (6 bases). Germline CDR1 SEHNR, CDR2 FQNEAQ (reference sequence). The CDR3 covers 12 residues. DNA for the CDR3: TGTGCCAGCACGCGGGATAACTACGAGCGGTACTTC. The encoded protein is CASTRDNYERYF.

In this sample, this clonotype turned up many times. The chain has TRBV29-1 and TRBJ1-2, with D maybe TRBD1 (6 bases). In germline, CDR1 is SQVTM, CDR2 ANQGSEA. The CDR3 totals 11 residues. The V end lost 7 bases, the J end lost 7 bases, and 13 bases lay between the germline ends. In nucleotides, the CDR3 is TGCAGCGGACTTACAGGGAGTGGCTACACCTTC. This encodes CSGLTGSGYTF.

The rearrangement uses TRBV3-1 and TRBJ2-1, with D perhaps matching TRBD2 (6 bases). This CDR3 comprises 15 residues. Germline V lookup: CDR1 LGHDT, CDR2 YNNKEL (reference sequence). The V end was cut by 4 bases, the J end by 6 bases, with 16 bases between. The CDR3 protein is CASSLRDLNSNEQFF. CDR3 sequence (DNA): TGTGCCAGCAGCCTCCGGGACTTGAACTCCAATGAGCAGTTCTTC.

V usage is TRBV5-1 and J usage is TRBJ2-1; 7 bases line up with TRBD2. Per germline, CDR1 SGHRS and CDR2 YFSETQ. The CDR3 length is 15 residues. The V segment lost 7 bases and the J segment 0 bases; nucleotides outside the gene matches: 7. For the CDR3, the DNA is TGCGCCAGCTTTAGCGGGTCTAACTCCTACAATGAGCAGTTCTTC. The encoded protein is CASFSGSNSYNEQFF.

The sample holds a few counts of this clonotype. This chain joins TRBV4-2 and TRBJ2-3; TRBD1 matches 9 bases. The CDR3 runs 15 residues. Germline CDR1 is LGHNA and CDR2 is YNFKEQ. V gave up 1 base and J gave up 5 bases; unmatched junction bases: 4. The DNA for the CDR3 is TGTGCCAGCAGCCAAGCACAGGGGGCAGGAGATACGCAGTATTTT. Protein sequence: CASSQAQGAGDTQYF.

This clonotype has a handful of counts. This chain joins TRBV25-1 and TRBJ2-7, with no clear D. V was pared by 3 bases and J by 4 bases, with 16 bases between. Per the germline V gene, CDR1 is MGHDK and CDR2 is SYGVNS. The CDR3 has 15 amino acids. The CDR3 here is CASSDMRGERYEQYF. The CDR3, as DNA: TGTGCCAGCAGTGATATGCGCGGAGAGCGTTACGAGCAGTACTTC.

The chain recombines TRBV7-2 with TRBJ2-7, with 8 nucleotides matching TRBD2. V gave up 2 bases and J gave up 7 bases; unmatched junction bases: 10. The CDR3 is made up of 15 amino acids. Germline loops: CDR1 SGHTA, CDR2 FQGNSA. The CDR3 DNA sequence: TGTGCCAGCAGCTTAACTAGCGGTACATACGGGGAGCAGTACTTC. It encodes CASSLTSGTYGEQYF.

The V call is TRBV6-2 or TRBV6-3, the J call TRBJ2-7; 9 nucleotides line up with TRBD1. V trimming: 6 bases; J trimming: 5 bases; junction bases outside the gene matches: 14. The germline V gene has CDR1 MNHEY and CDR2 SVGEGT. CDR3 length equals 16 residues. CDR3 DNA: TGTGCCAGCAGGGGACAGGGTACGTTTTTGGTGAACGAGCAGTACTTC. Protein sequence: CASRGQGTFLVNEQYF.

The chain recombines TRBV4-1 with TRBJ1-3; D is unresolved. The CDR3 is 14 residues long. V was pared by 0 bases and J by 3 bases, with 6 bases between. Germline CDR1 reads MGHRA; CDR2 reads YSYEKL. CDR3: CASSQDHGGNTIYF. For the CDR3, the DNA is TGCGCCAGCAGCCAAGATCATGGTGGAAACACCATATATTTT.

The chain links TRBV20-1 to TRBJ2-1; D tentatively reads TRBD1 or TRBD2 (5 bases each). This CDR3 is 15 amino acids long. V lost 1 base and J 0 bases, leaving 10 bases between the germline ends. Per the germline V gene, CDR1 is DFQATT and CDR2 is SNEGSKA (reference sequence). CDR3 nucleotide sequence: TGCAGTGCTAGAGCGGGGCAGAGCTCCTACAATGAGCAGTTCTTC. This gives the protein CSARAGQSSYNEQFF.

The CDR3 DNA sequence: TGCAGTGCTAGAGGTTCAGGGTACACTGAAGCTTTCTTT. Encoded protein: CSARGSGYTEAFF. The chain links TRBV20-1 to TRBJ1-1; possible D gene TRBD1, 5 bases. Per germline, CDR1 DFQATT and CDR2 SNEGSKA (reference sequence). V dropped 1 base and J dropped 3 bases, with 9 bases sitting between them. The CDR3 contains 13 residues.

This clonotype was observed a few times. This chain uses TRBV12-3 or TRBV12-4 with TRBJ1-5; 8 bases are shared with TRBD1. The CDR3 covers 14 residues. With 7 bases clipped from V and 2 bases from J, the junction kept 4 bases outside the gene matches. The CDR3 sequence is CASTQGQGNQPQHF. Written as DNA, the CDR3 is TGTGCCAGCACCCAGGGACAGGGCAATCAGCCCCAGCATTTT.

The chain couples TRBV29-1 to TRBJ2-5; D remains unclear. The CDR3 is 13 residues long. Germline V CDR1 and CDR2: SQVTM, ANQGSEA. V lost 1 base and J 7 bases, leaving 13 bases between the germline ends. The CDR3: CSVEVAGSTTQYF. CDR3 DNA: TGCAGCGTTGAAGTGGCCGGTTCAACGACCCAGTACTTC. The full variable domain, with the rest looked up from reference TRBV29-1 and TRBJ2-5, is SAVISQKPSRDICQRGTSLTIQCQVDSQVTMMFWYRQQPGQSLTLIATANQGSEATYESGFVIDKFPISRPNLTFSTLTVSNMSPEDSSIYLCSVEVAGSTTQYFGPGTRLLVL.

The chain couples TRBV12-3 or TRBV12-4 to TRBJ1-5; TRBD1 aligns across 9 bases. The junction had 7 bases not matched to a gene; V was cut back by 6 bases and J by 7 bases. The CDR3 is 14 amino acids. The CDR3: CASRRTGEKQPQHF. The CDR3 nucleotides read TGTGCCAGCAGACGGACAGGGGAAAAACAGCCCCAGCATTTT.